The next 2 T cell receptor beta chains were all read from a single sample in a study of T cells after yellow fever vaccination. One entry per CDR3 protein, called by TCRdb with MiXCR from the 5' RACE reads. The sample has 350,000 to 450,000 distinct CDR3 sequences, more than 5.5% seen once; the top ten hold 15%. The sample consisted of PBMCs, taken 5 days after the yellow fever booster vaccination. These receptor sequences come from a man aged 25-45 years who received the YFV17D yellow fever vaccine.

In this sample, this clonotype turned up many times. This chain joins TRBV27 and TRBJ2-5, with TRBD2 as a possible D gene (6 bases). CDR1 and CDR2 from the germline V gene are MNHEY and SMNVEV (reference sequence). Trimming cost V 8 bases and J 5 bases, with 18 bases left between them. This CDR3 is built from 14 residues. The DNA for the CDR3 is TGTGCCAGCTCCCCACGGGGAGGTTGGGAGACCCAGTACTTC. Protein sequence: CASSPRGGWETQYF.

This clonotype was picked up many times. J is TRBJ2-1 and V is TRBV20-1, with TRBD1 matching 7 bases. The CDR3 is made up of 15 amino acids. Germline V gene lookup returns CDR1 DFQATT and CDR2 SNEGSKA (reference sequence). V lost 0 bases to trimming and J lost 6 bases; unmatched junction nucleotides: 8. The CDR3 here is CSARDSRQGLNEQFF. The CDR3 DNA reads as TGCAGTGCTAGAGATTCGCGACAGGGTCTCAATGAGCAGTTCTTC.